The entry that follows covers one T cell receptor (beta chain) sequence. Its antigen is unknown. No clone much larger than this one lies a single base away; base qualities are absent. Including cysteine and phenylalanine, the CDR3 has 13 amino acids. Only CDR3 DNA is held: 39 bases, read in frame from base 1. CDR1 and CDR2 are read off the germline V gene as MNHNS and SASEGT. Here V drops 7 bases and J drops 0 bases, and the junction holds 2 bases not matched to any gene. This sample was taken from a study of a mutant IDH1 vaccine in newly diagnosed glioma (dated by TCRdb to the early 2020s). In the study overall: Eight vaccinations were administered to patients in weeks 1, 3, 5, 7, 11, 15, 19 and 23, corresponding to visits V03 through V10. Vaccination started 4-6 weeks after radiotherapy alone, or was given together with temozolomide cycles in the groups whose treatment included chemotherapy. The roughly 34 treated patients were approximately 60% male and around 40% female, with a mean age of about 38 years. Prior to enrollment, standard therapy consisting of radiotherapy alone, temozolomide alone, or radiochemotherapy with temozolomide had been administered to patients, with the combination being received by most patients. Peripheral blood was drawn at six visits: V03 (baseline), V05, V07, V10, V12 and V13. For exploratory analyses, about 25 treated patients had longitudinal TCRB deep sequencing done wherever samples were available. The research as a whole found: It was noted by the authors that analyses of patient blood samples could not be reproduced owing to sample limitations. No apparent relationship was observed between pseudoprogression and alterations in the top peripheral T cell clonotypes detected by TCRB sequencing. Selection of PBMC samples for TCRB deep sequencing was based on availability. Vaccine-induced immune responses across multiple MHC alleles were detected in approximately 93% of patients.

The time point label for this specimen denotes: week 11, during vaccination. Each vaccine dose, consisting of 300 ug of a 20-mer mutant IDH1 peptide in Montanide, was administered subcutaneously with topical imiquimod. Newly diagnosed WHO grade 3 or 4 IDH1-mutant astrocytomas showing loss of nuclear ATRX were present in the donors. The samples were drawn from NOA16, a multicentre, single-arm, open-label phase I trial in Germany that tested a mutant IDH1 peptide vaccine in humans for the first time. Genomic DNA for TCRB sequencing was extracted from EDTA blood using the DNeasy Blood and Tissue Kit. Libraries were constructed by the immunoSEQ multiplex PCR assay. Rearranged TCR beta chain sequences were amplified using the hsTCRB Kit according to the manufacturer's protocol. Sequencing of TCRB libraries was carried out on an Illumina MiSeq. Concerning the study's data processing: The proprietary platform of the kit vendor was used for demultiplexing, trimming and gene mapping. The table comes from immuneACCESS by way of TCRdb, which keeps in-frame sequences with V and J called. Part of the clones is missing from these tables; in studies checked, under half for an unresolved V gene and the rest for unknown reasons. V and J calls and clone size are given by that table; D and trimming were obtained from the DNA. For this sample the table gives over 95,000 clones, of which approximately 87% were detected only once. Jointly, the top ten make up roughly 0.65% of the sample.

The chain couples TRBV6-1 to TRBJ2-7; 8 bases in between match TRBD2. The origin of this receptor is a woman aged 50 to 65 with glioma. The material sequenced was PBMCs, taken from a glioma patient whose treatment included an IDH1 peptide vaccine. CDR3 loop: CASTGTSSYEQYF. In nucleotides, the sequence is TGTGCCAGCACCGGGACTAGCTCCTACGAGCAGTACTTC.